The rows below give T cell receptor beta chains drawn from one sample of a study of neurological immune-mediated disorders. TCRdb redid the calling of the 5' RACE reads with MiXCR, one entry per CDR3 protein. The sample lists about 66,000 distinct CDR3 sequences; about 4.9% were seen once. Material for sequencing was PBMCs. The receptors shown here come from a young man with multiple sclerosis. CDR3s include the opening cysteine and the closing phenylalanine or tryptophan. A D gene is named only where the DNA matches it firmly. Size values are once, few and many counts, or a class for expanded clones, and some rows have none.

clone_size d_call j_call v_call cdr3_aa
many . TRBJ1-2 TRBV5-1 CASSGDGAYGYTF
many . TRBJ1-1 TRBV7-3 CASSPGSGYYTEAFF
many TRBD1 TRBJ1-5 TRBV4-1 CASSPGQGGQPQHF
many . TRBJ1-1 TRBV20-1 CSANLILQGMYTEAFF
. . TRBJ1-1 TRBV6-6 CASSYRAEGDTEAFF
few . TRBJ1-2 TRBV6-1 CASSEETGTFYGYTF
. . TRBJ1-1 TRBV30 CALNREMGDTEAFF
many . TRBJ1-6 TRBV7-9 CASSLRGGANSPLHF
few . TRBJ2-1 TRBV29-1 CSVQFYNEQFF
many . TRBJ1-2 TRBV20-1 CSATWTATNYGYTF
many . TRBJ2-1 TRBV9 CASSVEPQNEQFF
many TRBD1 TRBJ2-1 TRBV5-1 CASSLEDRVGNEQFF
many . TRBJ1-1 TRBV6-5 CASSYSNPHTEAFF
few . TRBJ2-6 TRBV6-4 CASSAEGSGANVLTF
many . TRBJ1-2 TRBV7-9 CASSSGPLGYTF
many . TRBJ2-7 TRBV5-1 CASSFGGGGSYEQYF
many . TRBJ1-5 TRBV12-3/TRBV12-4 CASSFSDQPQHF
many . TRBJ2-6 TRBV18 CASSPQLSGANVLTF
few . TRBJ1-2 TRBV5-1 CASSETARADYGYTF
many . TRBJ2-2 TRBV5-1 CASSLEGPKPGELFF
many TRBD2 TRBJ2-1 TRBV29-1 CSVEGLAPSYNEQFF
. TRBD2 TRBJ2-1 TRBV20-1 CSAPRLAGNNEQFF
many . TRBJ2-3 TRBV15 CATSRGLAGREQYF
many . TRBJ1-6 TRBV5-5 CASSSADGTPLHF
many . TRBJ2-3 TRBV7-2 CASTLRFLDTQYF
many . TRBJ2-1 TRBV5-8 CASSTLLGGVSYNEQFF